What follows is one TCR beta chain and its context. Its antigen is currently unknown. The germline V gene encodes CDR1 PRHDT and CDR2 FYEKMQ (reference sequence). The CDR3 runs to 13 residues. Deletions cut 9 bases from V and 4 bases from J, with 16 bases between. These data belong to a study of graft-versus-host responses after intestinal transplantation. Across the whole study: Among the recipients, transplants were multivisceral, liver-intestinal, or isolated intestinal.

Assay: immunoSEQ multiplex PCR; the TCRdb copy retains only in-frame clones and omits some. The data hold over 85,000 clones, with 93% observed a single time. The source of this sequence is a human donor who received an intestinal transplant. Sequences were derived from unstimulated CD8+ T cells sorted from spleen or lymph node cells, sampled before intestinal transplant. The J gene is TRBJ2-7, the V gene TRBV13, with D possibly being TRBD1 or TRBD2 (5 bases each). The CDR3 loop reads CASSGLRRYEQYF. In DNA, the CDR3 is TGTGCCAGTTCGGGGCTCCGGAGGTACGAGCAGTACTTC.